Below are 11 T cell receptor beta chains sequenced from a single sample in a study of blood T cell repertoires in COVID-19. Using immunoSEQ multiplex PCR, the repertoire was profiled, and TCRdb retains in-frame clones only, with some absent. The sample records over 60,000 clones, around nine tenths being singletons. The sample was peripheral blood. These receptors were taken from a man between 65 and 80 years old with active or convalescent COVID-19.

The V and J genes are TRBV6-1 and TRBJ2-3, with 11 positions matching TRBD2. V was pared by 4 bases and J by 6 bases, with 12 bases of the junction left unmatched. This CDR3 has 17 residues. Germline V gene lookup returns CDR1 MNHNS and CDR2 SASEGT. The CDR3 sequence: CASSAASGRRNFDTQYF. The CDR3 nucleotides are TGTGCCAGCAGTGCGGCTAGCGGGAGGCGGAATTTTGATACGCAGTATTTT.

The chain carries TRBV12-5 and TRBJ1-2, with 9 nucleotides matching TRBD1. Germline-derived CDR1 and CDR2 are LGHNT and FRNRAP. Trimming took 1 base from V and 6 from J; bases not matched to a gene: 9. The CDR3 length is 16 residues. CDR3 sequence: CASGLGLTGGNNGYTF. The CDR3 DNA is TGTGCTAGTGGTTTGGGACTGACAGGGGGTAATAATGGCTACACCTTC.

The rearrangement joins TRBV3-1 (or the pseudogene TRBV3-2) to TRBJ1-4, with D unresolved. V lost 3 bases, J lost 0 bases, and 8 bases lay in between. Germline loops: CDR1 LGHDT, CDR2 YNNKEL (reference sequence). The CDR3 consists of 15 residues. The CDR3 DNA is TGTGCCAGCAGCCATCCGGGAGCAACTAATGAAAAACTGTTTTTT. It is translated as CASSHPGATNEKLFF.

The chain is built from TRBV10-3 and TRBJ2-2; unclear D gene. V lost 4 bases and J lost 3, with 6 bases in between. The germline V gene encodes CDR1 ENHRY and CDR2 SYGVKD. CDR3 size: 13 residues. The CDR3 sequence: CAISVVDTGELFF. As DNA, the CDR3 is TGTGCCATCAGTGTCGTTGACACCGGGGAGCTGTTTTTT.

The chain joins TRBV6-5 to TRBJ2-7; 9 bases map to TRBD1. J lost 5 bases, V lost 8 bases, and 13 bases had no gene match. The CDR3 is made up of 15 amino acids. CDR1 is MNHEY and CDR2 is SVGAGI in the germline V gene. The CDR3 reads CASLRDRAYTDEQYF. The CDR3 nucleotides are TGTGCCAGCCTAAGGGACAGGGCTTATACTGACGAGCAGTACTTC.

The genes are TRBV15 and TRBJ2-5; TRBD1 might be the D (6 bases). V was clipped by 6 bases and J by 2 bases, with 19 bases between them. The germline gives CDR1 LNHNV, CDR2 YYDKDF (reference sequence). The CDR3 totals 16 residues. CDR3 in DNA: TGTGCCACCAGTAGGGGGAAGGGTATGGGTCAAGAGACCCAGTACTTC. It specifies CATSRGKGMGQETQYF.

This chain uses TRBV7-3 with TRBJ2-5; the match to TRBD2 covers 8 bases. Losses at the gene ends were 3 bases for V and 5 bases for J; bases not matched to a gene: 8. The germline CDR1 and CDR2 sequences are SGHTA and FQGTGA. The CDR3 contains 15 residues. This CDR3 reads CASSFGDGRAETQYF. The CDR3 DNA is TGTGCCAGCAGCTTCGGGGACGGGAGGGCCGAGACCCAGTACTTC.

This clone was picked up a small number of times. The chain recombines TRBV6-5 with TRBJ2-2; D ambiguous. Germline-derived CDR1 and CDR2 are MNHEY and SVGAGI. CDR3 size: 12 residues. V lost 9 bases and J 7 bases, leaving 12 bases between the germline ends. The CDR3 is CASTEVGGELFF. In DNA, the CDR3 is TGTGCCAGTACTGAGGTCGGCGGGGAGCTGTTTTTT.

V is TRBV27 and J is TRBJ2-5; D perhaps matches TRBD1 (5 bases). Trimming stripped 6 bases from V and 4 bases from J, with 21 bases between. There are 16 residues in the CDR3. The germline CDR1 and CDR2 sequences are MNHEY and SMNVEV (reference sequence). The CDR3 nucleotides read TGTGCCAGCAGCCGAACAGGTCGTGGGTTCGGAGAGACCCAGTACTTC. Its protein product is CASSRTGRGFGETQYF.

V usage is TRBV5-1 and J usage is TRBJ2-3; 9 nucleotides match TRBD2. Germline CDR1 and CDR2: SGHRS and YFSETQ. The V segment lost 2 bases and the J segment 1 base; nucleotides outside the gene matches: 8. This CDR3 comprises 17 residues. CDR3 loop: CASSLAGGGRGTDTQYF. The CDR3 DNA reads as TGCGCCAGCAGCTTAGCGGGAGGAGGTCGGGGCACAGATACGCAGTATTTT.

The gene calls are TRBV30 and TRBJ1-5; D not certain. Germline loops: CDR1 GTSNPN, CDR2 SVGIG (reference sequence). V lost 0 bases and J 4 bases, leaving 7 bases between the germline ends. The CDR3 consists of 13 residues. The chain's CDR3 is CAWSVGENQPQHF. CDR3 coding DNA: TGTGCCTGGAGTGTCGGGGAAAATCAGCCCCAGCATTTT.